This T cell receptor (beta chain) was profiled in a study of cytomegalovirus exposure and HLA in healthy donors. Findings and limits, study-wide: TRBV6-2, TRBV6-3 and some other V segments were excluded as indistinguishable.

Germline V gives CDR1 MGHRA, CDR2 YSYEKL. This CDR3 region has 15 residues. V was shortened by 1 base and J by 1 base, with 5 bases between the two germline ends. The PCR contained 60 Vbeta and 13 Jbeta primers. Assay used: immunoSEQ multiplex PCR; TCRdb lists only in-frame clones, some missing. Of around 190,000 clones listed, around 84% are singletons. As for this clone: What it binds is not known.

This receptor was obtained from a man aged 35-49 years in good health and CMV-seropositive. The sample comprised PBMCs. The chain links TRBV4-1 to TRBJ1-6, with D maybe TRBD1 (5 bases). The CDR3 region has the DNA TGCGCCAGCAGCCAAGCAGGGTCCTATAATTCACCCCTCCACTTT. Its protein product is CASSQAGSYNSPLHF.